Listed below are T cell receptor beta chains from one sample, sequenced in a study of blood T cells in healthy people across ages. A single record per CDR3 protein comes from TCRdb applying MiXCR to the 5' RACE reads. The sample contains 920,000 or so distinct CDR3 sequences, around 43% of which appear only once. The sample taken for sequencing was blood. The receptor set was obtained from a woman aged 55-70 years in good health. Each CDR3 is given without its conserved first and last residue. Fields, in order: clone size, V gene, D gene, J gene, CDR3 protein. D genes are given only for firm matches. Clone sizes are given selectively: once, few, many, or a class where the clone is expanded.

few	TRBV20-1	TRBD2	TRBJ2-1	SAMKSSGSFHEQF
-	TRBV18	TRBD1	TRBJ1-4	ASSPWGQGSSNEKLF
-	TRBV11-2	TRBD2	-	ASSRLAGVYNEQY
few	TRBV10-3	TRBD1	TRBJ1-1	AIHGDSGTEAF
-	TRBV5-1	TRBD1	TRBJ1-6	ASSLAGTGGFGYSPLH
-	TRBV27	-	TRBJ1-4	ASSLSGRRVEKLF
few	TRBV20-1	TRBD2	TRBJ2-3	SARAREVGPDTQY
-	TRBV25-1	-	TRBJ2-1	ASSPRTLPNEQF
-	TRBV20-1	-	-	SASGAEPTETQY
-	TRBV11-3	-	TRBJ2-5	ASSTDSRQETQY
few	TRBV12-5	TRBD1	TRBJ2-4	ASGLAGTAAKNIQY
-	TRBV6-5	-	-	ASSYVGIYQQETQY
few	TRBV20-1	TRBD1	TRBJ2-7	SARRGTGILYEQY
-	TRBV27	-	TRBJ2-1	ASRPAGAPGDEQF
-	TRBV3-1	-	TRBJ2-2	ASSQISGAGELF
many	TRBV15	TRBD2	TRBJ2-1	ATSQEREPRNEQF
-	TRBV20-1	TRBD2	TRBJ2-7	SASITSGPWAQY
few	TRBV29-1	TRBD2	TRBJ2-7	SVAPGSIRGSSDEQY
many	TRBV6-5	-	TRBJ2-7	ASSTSSYEQY
-	TRBV15	-	TRBJ2-7	ATSRDHGNEQY
many	TRBV18	-	TRBJ2-5	ASSQGPPPAETQY
few	TRBV10-3	-	TRBJ2-1	ASKGAAEWDYNEQF
-	TRBV20-1	TRBD1	TRBJ2-3	SAIGRGTGAGDTQY
few	TRBV15	-	TRBJ2-5	ATSRDPGRLMTQY
-	TRBV2	-	-	ASSEFAGFVEQY
few	TRBV6-1	-	TRBJ2-4	ASRGTGASQY
-	TRBV15	TRBD2	TRBJ2-1	ATLSTIGRDEQF
-	TRBV20-1	TRBD1	TRBJ2-5	SHQQGARETQY
-	TRBV27	TRBD1	TRBJ2-7	ASGSSQGAGYEQY
-	TRBV5-1	-	TRBJ2-5	ASSLSGPVQETQY
-	TRBV6-6	-	TRBJ2-7	ASSKYGQSIYEQY
few	TRBV20-1	-	TRBJ2-7	SAGAGDSYEQY
few	TRBV5-5	-	TRBJ2-1	ASSLVEGARYEQF
few	TRBV4-2	-	TRBJ2-3	ATRLGEASDSDTQY
-	TRBV10-3	-	TRBJ1-4	AISGVRNEKLF
-	TRBV10-3	-	-	AISNDRGFLDEQY
few	TRBV5-1	TRBD2	TRBJ2-7	ASSIAGGYEQY
-	TRBV27	-	TRBJ2-4	ASSPGALAKNIQY
few	TRBV6-6	TRBD2	TRBJ2-1	ASSFTLAAYNEQF
once	TRBV9	-	TRBJ1-1	ASSADDSPGAF
few	TRBV12-3/TRBV12-4	TRBD2	TRBJ2-3	ASRDVAGSTDTQY